These 9 T cell receptor beta chains were sequenced from one sample in a study of blood T cell repertoires in COVID-19. Profiling relied on immunoSEQ multiplex PCR, and the TCRdb table lists in-frame clones only, not all of them. The profile shows 100,000 to 150,000 clones, 75% to 90% of them singletons. Sequencing was done on a sample of peripheral blood. The receptors stem from a man over 45 with active or convalescent COVID-19.

Note on this clone: One end of the junction fails to match germline, which may point to a read error. The CDR3 region is CPSSRQGVNTGELFF. As DNA, the CDR3 is TGCCCCAGCAGCCGACAGGGGGTAAACACCGGGGAGCTGTTTTTT. The chain has TRBV23-1 and TRBJ2-2; 9 bases align to TRBD1. TRBV23-1 is classed as an ORF, of uncertain function. The CDR3 totals 15 residues.

This chain connects TRBV18 to TRBJ1-1, with D possibly TRBD1 on 6 matching bases. Germline V gene data show CDR1 as KGHSH and CDR2 as LQKENI. The CDR3 consists of 14 residues. V shed 2 bases and J shed 3 bases, with 10 bases lying between them. In DNA, the CDR3 is TGTGCCAGCTCACCAGTTAAGGGGGACACTGAAGCTTTCTTT. Its translation is CASSPVKGDTEAFF.

V and J are TRBV10-3 and TRBJ1-6; weak D call: TRBD1 (6 bases). The ends were cut back, 0 bases at V and 3 bases at J, with 9 bases in the middle. The germline gives CDR1 ENHRY, CDR2 SYGVKD. The CDR3 sequence is 16 residues long. The CDR3 sequence: CAISESQGLYNSPLHF. The DNA of the CDR3 is TGTGCCATCAGTGAGTCACAGGGCCTCTATAATTCACCCCTCCACTTT.

This chain connects TRBV19 to TRBJ2-5; 9 bases fit TRBD2. Germline V gene data show CDR1 as LNHDA and CDR2 as SQIVND (reference sequence). The CDR3 is 14 residues long. Losses at the gene ends were 5 bases for V and 2 bases for J; bases not matched to a gene: 3. DNA of the CDR3: TGTGCCAGTAGTCGGCTAGCGGGACAAGAGACCCAGTACTTC. Its protein is CASSRLAGQETQYF.

The rearrangement uses TRBV6-4 and TRBJ2-1; D call uncertain. From germline, CDR1 is MRHNA and CDR2 SNTAGT. The CDR3 loop spans 15 amino acids. Trimming removed 0 bases from V and 3 bases from J, with 9 bases in between. CDR3 nucleotide sequence: TGTGCCAGCAGTGACTCGTGGCGAGGCTACAATGAGCAGTTCTTC. It yields the protein CASSDSWRGYNEQFF.

The V and J genes are TRBV7-2 and TRBJ2-7; weak D call: TRBD1 (6 bases). The CDR3 consists of 15 residues. V lost 4 bases and J lost 3, with 16 bases in between. Germline values: CDR1 SGHTA, CDR2 FQGNSA. This chain's CDR3 is CASSYSPRTDYEQYF. For the CDR3, the DNA is TGTGCCAGCAGCTATTCCCCCCGGACAGACTACGAGCAGTACTTC.

This clone was seen only a few times. The chain carries TRBV28 and TRBJ1-3; 7 nucleotides agree with TRBD1. The ends lost 6 bases at V and 1 base at J; junction bases unmatched: 3. The CDR3 contains 14 residues. Germline CDR1 reads MDHEN; CDR2 reads SYDVKM. For the CDR3, the DNA is TGTGCCAGCAGGAGGGGGCCGTCTGGAAACACCATATATTTT. It codes for CASRRGPSGNTIYF.

The chain recombines TRBV2 with TRBJ2-1; 7 positions agree with TRBD1. Trimming at V came to 7 bases and at J to 1 base, leaving 7 bases not matched to a gene. CDR1 is SNHLY, CDR2 FYNNEI, per germline. This CDR3 is 15 amino acids long. CDR3 DNA sequence: TGTGCCAGCAACACCGACAGGGTTTCCTACAATGAGCAGTTCTTC. This sequence encodes CASNTDRVSYNEQFF.

The chain links TRBV27 to TRBJ1-5, with D possibly being TRBD1 (5 bases). The CDR3 covers 15 residues. Germline CDR1 reads MNHEY; CDR2 reads SMNVEV (reference sequence). V was clipped by 2 bases and J by 3 bases, with 11 bases between them. The CDR3 loop reads CASSLAAGLNQPQHF. The CDR3 DNA reads TGTGCCAGCAGTTTAGCCGCGGGGCTCAATCAGCCCCAGCATTTT.